The 32 T cell receptor beta chains in this list originate from one sample, sequenced in a study of human thymus T cells. Thymus tissue for the work was resected from patients undergoing corrective heart surgery. Produced via immunoSEQ multiplex PCR; TCRdb's table is partial and in-frame only. The sample contains roughly 120,000 clones, around 94% of which appear only once. Sequencing input: thymus tissue. The receptor source for this set is a boy under two years old with a congenital heart defect but otherwise immunologically healthy.

The chain employs TRBV6-1 and TRBJ2-3; no clear D. Trimming removed 1 base from V and 6 bases from J, with 8 bases in between. Germline values: CDR1 MNHNS, CDR2 SASEGT. The CDR3 is 13 residues long. CDR3 DNA sequence: TGTGCCAGCAGTGAAGGGTCCGGGGATACGCAGTATTTT. It encodes CASSEGSGDTQYF.

The CDR3 protein is CASSVGVSRETQYF. The CDR3 DNA reads TGCGCCAGCAGTGTAGGAGTCTCCAGGGAGACCCAGTACTTC. This rearrangement joins TRBV10-2 to TRBJ2-5; D is uncertain. The length of the CDR3 is 14 residues. V was shortened by 4 bases and J by 5 bases, with 14 bases between the two germline ends. Germline-derived CDR1 and CDR2 are WSHSY and SAAADI.

A single count supports this clone. This chain joins TRBV30 and TRBJ2-5; D gene uncertain. Per the germline V gene, CDR1 is GTSNPN and CDR2 is SVGIG (reference sequence). CDR3 length: 13 residues. V shed 3 bases and J shed 0 bases, with 8 bases lying between them. CDR3 protein: CAWSQQYQETQYF. CDR3 nucleotide sequence: TGTGCCTGGAGCCAACAGTACCAAGAGACCCAGTACTTC.

This rearrangement joins TRBV4-3 to TRBJ1-4, with D perhaps matching TRBD1 (5 bases). Germline CDR1 LGHNA, CDR2 YSLEER. This CDR3 is built from 15 residues. The V end lost 3 bases, the J end lost 7 bases, and 15 bases lay between the germline ends. This CDR3 reads CASSQGRPGVEKLFF. The CDR3 DNA is TGCGCCAGCAGCCAGGGACGCCCCGGGGTTGAAAAACTGTTTTTT.

The chain joins TRBV25-1 to TRBJ2-7, with TRBD2 matching 8 bases. Trimming cost V 10 bases and J 2 bases; bases outside gene matches: 7. This CDR3 comprises 13 residues. The V gene's germline CDR1 is MGHDK and CDR2 SYGVNS. The CDR3 nucleotides read TGTGCCATCAAGCCGGGACTAGCCTACGAGCAGTACTTC. This sequence encodes CAIKPGLAYEQYF.

This chain links TRBV7-2 with TRBJ1-1; TRBD1 aligns across 10 bases. J gave up 1 base and V 1 base, and 6 bases lay outside the gene matches. The germline V gene encodes CDR1 SGHTA and CDR2 FQGNSA. The CDR3 sequence is 17 residues long. The CDR3 coding sequence is TGTGCCAGCAGCTTAGGGCCGGGACAGGGGCCGAACACTGAAGCTTTCTTT. Translated: CASSLGPGQGPNTEAFF.

The genes are TRBV9 and TRBJ2-3; 8 nucleotides match TRBD1. This CDR3 is built from 15 residues. V lost 3 bases to trimming and J lost 2 bases; unmatched junction nucleotides: 5. In germline, CDR1 is SGDLS, CDR2 YYNGEE. In nucleotides, the CDR3 is TGTGCCAGCAGCGCCCGGGACAGGCTCACAGATACGCAGTATTTT. Its translation: CASSARDRLTDTQYF. Based on the CDR3 plus reference TRBV9 and TRBJ2-3, the full variable domain is DSGVTQTPKHLITATGQRVTLRCSPRSGDLSVYWYQQSLDQGLQFLIQYYNGEERAKGNILERFSAQQFPDLHSELNLSSLELGDSALYFCASSARDRLTDTQYFGPGTRLTVL.

This chain joins TRBV5-1 and TRBJ2-1, with 7 bases that match TRBD1. Germline CDR1 is SGHRS and CDR2 is YFSETQ. The CDR3 is 18 amino acids. Trimming took 4 bases from V and 6 from J; bases not matched to a gene: 19. CDR3 protein: CASSLDAPRDRSRNEQFF. CDR3 coding DNA: TGCGCCAGCAGCCTGGATGCCCCCCGGGACAGATCCCGCAATGAGCAGTTCTTC.

The gene calls are TRBV4-3 and TRBJ2-3, with unresolved D. Trimming took 0 bases from V and 2 from J, leaving 9 bases between them. CDR3 length: 15 amino acids. Germline V gene lookup returns CDR1 LGHNA and CDR2 YSLEER. The CDR3 region is CASSQEGHPTDTQYF. CDR3 DNA: TGCGCCAGCAGCCAAGAGGGCCATCCCACAGATACGCAGTATTTT.

The chain joins TRBV6-1 to TRBJ2-7; tentative D call: TRBD1 (6 bases). CDR1 and CDR2 (germline): MNHNS, SASEGT. Trimming cost V 4 bases and J 0 bases, with 13 bases left between them. CDR3 length equals 15 residues. The CDR3 region is CASSVHRDPSYEQYF. In DNA form, the CDR3 reads TGTGCCAGCAGTGTCCACAGGGACCCCTCCTACGAGCAGTACTTC.

The V gene is TRBV4-3, the J gene TRBJ2-3, with D possibly being TRBD1 or TRBD2 (5 bases each). The CDR3 totals 14 residues. V was pared by 3 bases and J by 1 base, with 8 bases between. Germline assignment: CDR1 LGHNA and CDR2 YSLEER. The CDR3 DNA reads as TGCGCCAGCAGCCACGGGGACCGCACAGATACGCAGTATTTT. This encodes CASSHGDRTDTQYF.

V and J are TRBV5-4 and TRBJ1-1, with 9 bases fitting TRBD1. V lost 0 bases and J lost 1; bases outside the gene matches: 4. From germline, CDR1 is SGHNT and CDR2 YYREEE (reference sequence). The CDR3 is 16 residues long. CDR3 DNA: TGTGCCAGCAGCTTGGATTCGGACAGGGGGAACACTGAAGCTTTCTTT. It codes for CASSLDSDRGNTEAFF.

This chain connects TRBV5-4 to TRBJ2-7, with D perhaps matching TRBD1 (6 bases). The germline V gene has CDR1 SGHNT and CDR2 YYREEE (reference sequence). CDR3 length: 15 residues. Trimming removed 5 bases at V and 9 bases at J, with 24 bases between. CDR3: CASRLSPYRDSVQYF. CDR3 nucleotide sequence: TGTGCCAGCAGGTTGAGTCCATACAGGGATTCTGTGCAGTACTTC.

The V gene is TRBV9, the J gene TRBJ1-1, with D possibly matching TRBD1 (5 bases). The V gene lost 0 bases and the J gene lost 3 bases, with 18 bases spanning the gap. The CDR3 loop spans 17 amino acids. Germline assignment: CDR1 SGDLS and CDR2 YYNGEE. The DNA of the CDR3 is TGTGCCAGCAGCGTAGTAGGTCGACAGAAATGGGACACTGAAGCTTTCTTT. Residues: CASSVVGRQKWDTEAFF.

The sample holds a few counts of this clone. The chain combines TRBV6-1 with TRBJ1-2; TRBD1 matches 7 bases. CDR1 and CDR2 (germline): MNHNS, SASEGT. Trimming cost V 4 bases and J 2 bases; bases outside gene matches: 7. The CDR3 has 15 residues. CDR3 amino acids: CASSAQTGLNYGYTF. Written as DNA, the CDR3 is TGTGCCAGCAGTGCCCAGACAGGGCTAAACTATGGCTACACCTTC.

The chain recombines TRBV2 with TRBJ2-1; 13 nucleotides agree with TRBD2. This CDR3 has 15 amino acids. The V gene's germline CDR1 is SNHLY and CDR2 FYNNEI. V trimming: 6 bases; J trimming: 8 bases; junction bases outside the gene matches: 7. CDR3 nucleotide sequence: TGTGCCAGCAGCTCCACTAGCGGGGGGGCGGATGAGCAGTTCTTC. This translates into CASSSTSGGADEQFF.

J is TRBJ1-5 and V is TRBV19; 10 positions match TRBD1. The CDR3 spans 16 residues. V was pared by 1 base and J by 7 bases, with 7 bases of the junction left unmatched. Germline-derived CDR1 and CDR2 are LNHDA and SQIVND (reference sequence). The CDR3 region is CASSIGPTGGGQPQHF. CDR3 DNA: TGTGCCAGTAGTATAGGCCCGACAGGGGGCGGGCAGCCCCAGCATTTT.

The chain recombines TRBV27 with TRBJ2-5, with D perhaps TRBD2 (6 bases). Germline V gives CDR1 MNHEY, CDR2 SMNVEV (reference sequence). V lost 6 bases and J lost 4, with 15 bases in between. The CDR3 spans 14 residues. CDR3 coding DNA: TGTGCCAGCAGCCGTAACGGGGGAGGAGAGACCCAGTACTTC. It specifies CASSRNGGGETQYF.

The J gene is TRBJ2-2, the V gene TRBV5-1; TRBD2 agrees at 7 bases. The junction had 7 bases not matched to a gene; V was cut back by 4 bases and J by 1 base. Per the germline V gene, CDR1 is SGHRS and CDR2 is YFSETQ. The CDR3 extends over 16 amino acids. The CDR3 DNA reads TGCGCCAGCAGCGCCCCTCTAGCGGTGAACACCGGGGAGCTGTTTTTT. Its protein is CASSAPLAVNTGELFF.

The rearrangement joins TRBV9 to TRBJ1-4; TRBD1 matches at 10 bases. Germline V gives CDR1 SGDLS, CDR2 YYNGEE. The CDR3 is 14 residues long. With V trimmed by 3 bases and J by 10 bases, 6 bases remained unmatched. In nucleotides, the CDR3 is TGTGCCAGCAGCGCCCGGACAGGGGGGGGAAAACTGTTTTTT. Translation gives CASSARTGGGKLFF.

The CDR3 region is CASSLIMGEQFF. The CDR3 DNA follows: TGTGCCAGCAGCCTCATTATGGGTGAGCAGTTCTTC. The J gene is TRBJ2-1, the V gene TRBV11-2; D uncertain. Germline V gene data show CDR1 as SGHAT and CDR2 as FQNNGV. The CDR3 is made up of 12 amino acids. V lost 5 bases and J 9 bases, leaving 11 bases between the germline ends. Based on the CDR3 plus reference TRBV11-2 and TRBJ2-1, the full variable domain is EAGVAQSPRYKIIEKRQSVAFWCNPISGHATLYWYQQILGQGPKLLIQFQNNGVVDDSQLPKDRFSAERLKGVDSTLKIQPAKLEDSAVYLCASSLIMGEQFFGPGTRLTVL.

The sample holds a few counts of this clone. The V and J genes are TRBV4-3 and TRBJ1-1; maybe TRBD1 (5 bases). The V gene's germline CDR1 is LGHNA and CDR2 YSLEER. This CDR3 spans 15 amino acids. With 3 bases removed from V and 7 bases from J, the gap between germline ends came to 18 bases. The CDR3 spells CASSQVQTGRGEAFF. CDR3 in DNA: TGCGCCAGCAGCCAGGTACAAACGGGGAGGGGTGAAGCTTTCTTT.

V usage is TRBV28 and J usage is TRBJ1-5; 8 bases are a match to TRBD1. After removal of 11 bases from V and 5 bases from J, the junction contained 11 bases not matched to a gene. Per the germline V gene, CDR1 is MDHEN and CDR2 is SYDVKM. The CDR3 consists of 14 residues. In nucleotides, the CDR3 is TGTGCCTGGGGGGGCAGGGGGCAGGATCAGCCCCAGCATTTT. Protein: CAWGGRGQDQPQHF.

The chain joins TRBV1 to TRBJ1-1. TRBV1 is a pseudogene locus. This CDR3 region has 14 residues. In DNA, the CDR3 is TGCACCAGCAGCCAAGATTGTGGGGACGTGGAAGCTTTCTTT. Its translation is CTSSQDCGDVEAFF.

This chain links TRBV19 with TRBJ1-1; TRBD1 agrees at 7 bases. Germline lookup yields CDR1 LNHDA and CDR2 SQIVND (reference sequence). The CDR3 is 14 residues long. The V segment lost 7 bases and the J segment 5 bases; nucleotides outside the gene matches: 10. The CDR3 is CASKLQGSRTEAFF. In DNA, the CDR3 is TGTGCCAGTAAATTACAGGGGTCGAGAACTGAAGCTTTCTTT. The full variable domain, rest sourced from reference TRBV19 and TRBJ1-1, is DGGITQSPKYLFRKEGQNVTLSCEQNLNHDAMYWYRQDPGQGLRLIYYSQIVNDFQKGDIAEGYSVSREKKESFPLTVTSAQKNPTAFYLCASKLQGSRTEAFFGQGTRLTVV.

The CDR3 sequence is CASSQPGQGSLYEQYF. The CDR3 coding sequence is TGTGCCAGCAGCCAACCGGGACAGGGGAGCCTGTACGAGCAGTACTTC. This sequence joins TRBV4-2 and TRBJ2-7; TRBD1 matches at 10 bases. Trimming cost V 2 bases and J 4 bases; bases outside gene matches: 8. There are 16 residues in the CDR3. Germline CDR1 is LGHNA and CDR2 is YNFKEQ.

The CDR3 DNA sequence: TGTGCCAGCAGGCCCATAACAGGGCCCAATGAAAAACTGTTTTTT. Translation: CASRPITGPNEKLFF. The chain uses TRBV28 and TRBJ1-4, with D perhaps matching TRBD1 (6 bases). The CDR3 loop spans 15 amino acids. Germline CDR1 reads MDHEN; CDR2 reads SYDVKM. Trimming took off 6 bases at V and 5 bases at J, with 16 bases between the two ends.

The chain joins TRBV4-1 to TRBJ2-3; TRBD1 aligns across 8 bases. The length of the CDR3 is 14 residues. Germline values: CDR1 MGHRA, CDR2 YSYEKL. J gave up 10 bases and V 4 bases, and 10 bases lay outside the gene matches. CDR3 DNA sequence: TGCGCCAGCAGCCCACTCCCAGGGGGCACCGCGCAGTATTTT. Protein: CASSPLPGGTAQYF.

This clone was seen just once. J is TRBJ2-7 and V is TRBV28; TRBD1 or TRBD2 may be the D gene (5 bases each). There are 11 residues in the CDR3. Trimming removed 5 bases at V and 9 bases at J, with 11 bases between. The germline gives CDR1 MDHEN, CDR2 SYDVKM. CDR3 sequence: CASSRWDPQYF. The DNA for the CDR3 is TGTGCCAGCAGTCGATGGGACCCGCAGTACTTC.

The chain carries TRBV28 and TRBJ1-5, with a weak D call TRBD1 (6 bases). V lost 6 bases, J lost 1 base, and 16 bases lay in between. This CDR3 has 16 residues. The germline CDR1 and CDR2 sequences are MDHEN and SYDVKM. This CDR3 is CASRGQPGTSNQPQHF. The DNA of the CDR3 is TGTGCCAGCAGAGGACAGCCCGGGACAAGCAATCAGCCCCAGCATTTT.

This clone is a singleton in its sample. The chain employs TRBV6-5 and TRBJ2-1, with 10 bases matching TRBD2. This CDR3 contains 14 residues. CDR1 and CDR2 (germline): MNHEY, SVGAGI. Unmatched junction bases numbered 10, after V lost 11 bases and J lost 6 bases. The CDR3 coding sequence is TGTGCCTTCTCCCTAGCGGGGGATTCCAATGAGCAGTTCTTC. Amino acids: CAFSLAGDSNEQFF.

CDR3 residues: CASSLRTGLWDEQFF. DNA for the CDR3: TGTGCCAGCAGCTTAAGGACAGGCCTCTGGGATGAGCAGTTCTTC. This chain uses TRBV7-9 with TRBJ2-1, with 7 bases matching TRBD1. V shed 2 bases and J 8 bases; nucleotides not matched to a gene: 9. This CDR3 is 15 amino acids long. Per the germline V gene, CDR1 is SEHNR and CDR2 is FQNEAQ (reference sequence).